This T cell receptor (beta chain) was observed in a study of PD-1 blockade in mismatch repair-deficient tumors. As for the study in general: Patients had about 13 mismatch repair-deficient cancer types and were previously treated and progressing. Whole-study findings and limits: Tumor-resident clones, often absent from pretreatment blood, expanded after pembrolizumab and then contracted.

Some clones are missing from TCRdb's copy, which holds only in-frame ones; the method was immunoSEQ multiplex PCR. The data show approximately 100,000 clones, roughly four fifths seen once. As for this clone: Its antigen is unknown.

The CDR3 is 15 amino acids. The J segment lost 4 bases and the V segment lost 7 bases, leaving 9 bases of the junction unmatched. The germline V gene has CDR1 MNHEY and CDR2 SMNVEV (reference sequence). The sample was peripheral blood, taken around 8 months after starting pembrolizumab. The sequence came from an adult with mismatch repair-deficient cancer. The chain uses TRBV27 and TRBJ2-7, with 11 positions matching TRBD1. CDR3 sequence (DNA): TGTGCCAGCATCTCACGGGACAGGGGGTCTTACGAGCAGTACTTC. Amino acids: CASISRDRGSYEQYF.